These 14 T cell receptor beta chains originate from one sample sequenced in a study of T cell responses to AZD1222 COVID-19 vaccine. Clones were read by immunoSEQ multiplex PCR, and TCRdb kept only the in-frame ones, dropping some. In the table there are some 86,000 clones, 60% to 80% of which are singletons. The starting material was peripheral blood, obtained on day 0 of AZD1222 vaccination. The receptor set was obtained from an adult in good health.

The rearrangement joins TRBV4-2 to TRBJ2-7, with a weak D call TRBD1 (5 bases). The CDR3 runs 13 residues. The germline V gene has CDR1 LGHNA and CDR2 YNFKEQ. The ends were cut back, 4 bases at V and 3 bases at J, with 10 bases in the middle. CDR3 sequence (DNA): TGTGCCAGCAGCCCGGACAATTACTACGAGCAGTACTTC. Its protein is CASSPDNYYEQYF.

V and J are TRBV5-5 and TRBJ1-1; D remains unclear. V was cut by 2 bases and J by 3 bases, with 11 bases left in between. Germline V gene sequence: CDR1 SGHKS, CDR2 YYEKEE (reference sequence). The CDR3 runs 14 residues. Here the CDR3 DNA reads TGTGCCAGCAGCTTTTCTCCGGCGGACACTGAAGCTTTCTTT. Translating it yields CASSFSPADTEAFF.

CDR3 in amino acids: CASTSFGAAGYTF. The CDR3 DNA reads TGTGCCAGCACCTCATTCGGGGCAGCTGGCTACACCTTC. The chain couples TRBV2 to TRBJ1-2, with D tentatively TRBD1 (5 bases). Germline assignment: CDR1 SNHLY and CDR2 FYNNEI. The CDR3 runs 13 residues. Trimming stripped 7 bases from V and 7 bases from J, with 16 bases between.

In its sample, this clone was seen once. The V call is TRBV7-9, the J call TRBJ2-1, with 10 bases that match TRBD1. CDR3 length equals 12 residues. J lost 16 bases, V lost 5 bases, and 8 bases had no gene match. The germline V gene has CDR1 SEHNR and CDR2 FQNEAQ (reference sequence). The CDR3 loop reads CASSPGGTGVFF. For the CDR3, the DNA is TGTGCCAGCAGCCCGGGGGGGACAGGGGTCTTCTTC.

The chain couples TRBV28 to TRBJ2-2, with unresolved D. V was shortened by 7 bases and J by 6 bases, with 9 bases between the two germline ends. The CDR3 contains 12 residues. The germline CDR1 and CDR2 sequences are MDHEN and SYDVKM. For the CDR3, the DNA is TGTGCCAGCACCACGGCTGCCGGGGAGCTGTTTTTT. Its protein is CASTTAAGELFF.

The gene calls are TRBV14 and TRBJ1-1; 8 positions agree with TRBD1. The CDR3 loop spans 14 amino acids. Germline lookup yields CDR1 SGHDN and CDR2 FVKESK. V gave up 4 bases and J gave up 2 bases; unmatched junction bases: 3. DNA of the CDR3: TGTGCCAGCAGCCCTGGGACAGGCAACACTGAAGCTTTCTTT. Translated, it gives CASSPGTGNTEAFF.

This chain uses TRBV4-1 with TRBJ1-1, with 8 bases matching TRBD1. The CDR3 is 15 amino acids. The germline gives CDR1 MGHRA, CDR2 YSYEKL. Trimming removed 3 bases from V and 4 bases from J; junction bases left unmatched: 7. The CDR3 is CASSQTDRESTEAFF. In DNA form, the CDR3 reads TGCGCCAGCAGCCAGACGGACAGGGAGAGCACTGAAGCTTTCTTT.

As DNA, the CDR3 is TGTGCCAGCAGCTTAGGAGGTTCGGTTGGCAATCAGCCCCAGCATTTT. Translating gives CASSLGGSVGNQPQHF. The rearrangement links TRBV7-8 to TRBJ1-5; unclear D gene. The V end lost 1 base, the J end lost 2 bases, and 12 bases lay between the germline ends. Germline V lookup: CDR1 SGHVS, CDR2 FQNEAQ. The CDR3 sequence is 16 residues long. Filled out from reference TRBV7-8 and TRBJ1-5, the complete variable domain reads GAGVSQSPRYKVAKRGQDVALRCDPISGHVSLFWYQQALGQGPEFLTYFQNEAQLDKSGLPSDRFFAERPEGSVSTLKIQRTQQEDSAVYLCASSLGGSVGNQPQHFGDGTRLSIL.

The V call is TRBV19, the J call TRBJ1-5; a weak D match, TRBD1 (6 bases). Germline assignment: CDR1 LNHDA and CDR2 SQIVND (reference sequence). The V and J ends lost 7 bases and 2 bases respectively, with 9 bases between them. The CDR3 loop spans 13 amino acids. The CDR3 loop is CASTGQRNQPQHF. DNA of the CDR3: TGTGCCAGTACCGGACAGCGCAATCAGCCCCAGCATTTT.

The chain joins TRBV7-6 to TRBJ1-1, with a tentative D call TRBD1 (6 bases). This CDR3 spans 15 amino acids. V lost 5 bases, J lost 4 bases, and 17 bases lay in between. The germline V gene encodes CDR1 SGHVS and CDR2 FNYEAQ. CDR3 amino acids: CASSPLSIGGTEAFF. Here the CDR3 DNA reads TGTGCCAGCAGCCCCCTTAGCATAGGGGGCACTGAAGCTTTCTTT. The whole variable domain, filled in from reference TRBV7-6 and TRBJ1-1, reads GAGVSQSPRYKVTKRGQDVALRCDPISGHVSLYWYRQALGQGPEFLTYFNYEAQQDKSGLPNDRFSAERPEGSISTLTIQRTEQRDSAMYRCASSPLSIGGTEAFFGQGTRLTVV.

This clone came up a few times. This sequence joins TRBV18 and TRBJ1-2; no definite D call. Germline V lookup: CDR1 KGHSH, CDR2 LQKENI. CDR3 size: 13 residues. Deletions cut 0 bases from V and 4 bases from J, with 6 bases between. This CDR3 is CASSPPTAYGYTF. CDR3 bases: TGTGCCAGCTCACCACCGACTGCCTATGGCTACACCTTC.

The chain uses TRBV11-2 and TRBJ2-5; possibly TRBD1 for D (5 bases). V was clipped by 3 bases and J by 1 base, with 12 bases between them. The CDR3 has 15 residues. Germline V gene sequence: CDR1 SGHAT, CDR2 FQNNGV. The CDR3 region is CASSLLRGFQETQYF. The CDR3 nucleotides read TGTGCCAGCAGCTTGTTAAGGGGTTTCCAAGAGACCCAGTACTTC.

In this sample, this clone turned up a few times. The gene calls are TRBV5-1 and TRBJ2-3, with D possibly TRBD2 on 5 matching bases. V was trimmed by 2 bases and J by 0 bases, leaving 10 bases between them. CDR1 and CDR2 (germline): SGHRS, YFSETQ. The CDR3 runs 15 residues. The CDR3 loop is CASSLEGTSTDTQYF. The CDR3 region has the DNA TGCGCCAGCAGCTTAGAGGGAACTAGCACAGATACGCAGTATTTT. Full variable domain (missing parts from reference TRBV5-1 and TRBJ2-3): KAGVTQTPRYLIKTRGQQVTLSCSPISGHRSVSWYQQTPGQGLQFLFEYFSETQRNKGNFPGRFSGRQFSNSRSEMNVSTLELGDSALYLCASSLEGTSTDTQYFGPGTRLTVL.

This clone was recorded only once. The V gene is TRBV6-4, the J gene TRBJ1-2; D is perhaps TRBD1 (6 bases). The length of the CDR3 is 14 residues. Deletions cut 7 bases from V and 5 bases from J, with 17 bases between. CDR1 and CDR2 from the germline V gene are MRHNA and SNTAGT. The CDR3 DNA follows: TGTGCCAGCACCTCGGCGGTCCAGGGGTATGGCTACACCTTC. Its translation is CASTSAVQGYGYTF.